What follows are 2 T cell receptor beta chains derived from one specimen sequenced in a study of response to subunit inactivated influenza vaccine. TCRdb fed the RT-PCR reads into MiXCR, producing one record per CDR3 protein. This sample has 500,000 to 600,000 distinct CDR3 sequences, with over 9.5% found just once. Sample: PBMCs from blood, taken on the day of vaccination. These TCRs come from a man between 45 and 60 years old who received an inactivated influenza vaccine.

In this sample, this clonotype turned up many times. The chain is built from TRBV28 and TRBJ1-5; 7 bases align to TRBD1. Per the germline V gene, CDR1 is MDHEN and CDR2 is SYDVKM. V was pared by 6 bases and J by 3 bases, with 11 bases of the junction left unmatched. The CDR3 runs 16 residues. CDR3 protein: CASSPVRGLSNQPQHF. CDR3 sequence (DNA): TGTGCCAGCAGCCCTGTAAGGGGGCTATCCAATCAGCCCCAGCATTTT.

The DNA of the CDR3 is TGTGCCAGCAGCGCAAGGGGGGGATCCTACGAGCAGTACTTC. It yields the protein CASSARGGSYEQYF. V and J are TRBV28 and TRBJ2-7; a possible D gene is TRBD2 (7 bases). V lost 6 bases, J lost 1 base, and 13 bases lay in between. The germline V gene has CDR1 MDHEN and CDR2 SYDVKM. The CDR3 covers 14 residues.